This T cell receptor (beta chain) stems from a study of cytomegalovirus exposure and HLA in healthy donors. On the study more broadly: Unique TCRs from HLA-typed donors, roughly 89 million of them, were held in an early data release. Regarding the study as a whole: Exclusion applied to some V segments, including TRBV6-2 and TRBV6-3, as they were indistinguishable. The study put some 150 TCR beta chains on its list as cytomegalovirus-associated. The availability of immune exposure information extended only to CMV serostatus.

The table lists this clone with a few counts. Antigen specificity is unknown. V lost 8 bases and J 0 bases, leaving 22 bases between the germline ends. Germline values: CDR1 ENHRY, CDR2 SYGVKD. CDR3 length equals 17 residues. Both 60 Vbeta primers and 13 Jbeta primers went into the PCR. The repertoire was sequenced with immunoSEQ multiplex PCR; TCRdb's copy has only in-frame clones and lacks some. The top ten hold 7.5% to 9.5% of the sample, which has some 120,000 clones, 75% to 85% seen once. The specimen was PBMCs. The rearrangement uses TRBV10-3 and TRBJ1-2; TRBD1 might be the D (5 bases). The receptor comes from a woman aged 45-65 years in good health and CMV-seropositive. The CDR3 loop is CAISTARQEFSNYGYTF. CDR3 nucleotide sequence: TGTGCCATCTCGACAGCAAGACAAGAATTTTCTAACTATGGCTACACCTTC.